This T cell receptor (beta chain) was observed in a study of PD-1 blockade in mismatch repair-deficient tumors listed by TCRdb under 2017. Notes on the research overall: Between late 2013 and late 2016, the trial enrolled about 78 consecutive patients with roughly twelve types of mismatch repair-deficient cancer, all of whom had received prior treatment and were progressing. Tumor-associated T cell clones in the peripheral blood of patients responding to PD-1 blockade were tracked using deep sequencing of TCR CDR3 regions. What the study reported, not specific to this receptor: Clones residing in the tumor, which were often undetectable in blood before treatment, expanded quickly after pembrolizumab and then contracted, generally before radiologic responses.

At the junction V is shortened by 2 bases and J by 5 bases, with 7 bases in between. Including cysteine and phenylalanine, the CDR3 has 13 amino acids. Solely the CDR3 DNA is kept, with 39 bases framed from the first base. CDR1 and CDR2 were assigned from the germline V gene as MDHEN and SYDVKM. This clone showed up just a few times. The antigen it binds to is not known. Base qualities are not recorded, but no much larger clone differs from it by a single base. Library generation was performed with the immunoSEQ multiplex PCR assay. TCRdb mirrors the immuneACCESS table, restricted to in-frame sequences. Some clones are absent from its copies; in checked studies, under half trace to an unresolved V gene, and the reason for the others is unknown. The sample table contains approximately 37,000 clones; only one count was recorded for 70% to 90% of them. The biggest ten clones account for under 5% of the sample.

Mismatch repair deficiency in every enrolled patient was established by polymerase chain reaction or immunohistochemistry. A few patients who responded to pembrolizumab therapy underwent TCR sequencing. In the phase II trial, pembrolizumab PD-1 blockade was tested prospectively in advanced mismatch repair-deficient cancers, no matter which tissue of origin the cancers came from. Peripheral blood T cell samples were serially collected before and at multiple times after PD-1 blockade was started. Blood sampling times were expressed in weeks after the first pembrolizumab dose. The sequence joins TRBV28 to TRBJ1-5; the D gene cannot be resolved reliably. Material: peripheral blood, obtained 76 weeks after starting pembrolizumab. The receptor was derived from an adult with mismatch repair-deficient cancer. The CDR3 protein is CASSLARDQPQHF. The bases read TGTGCCAGCAGTTTAGCACGGGATCAGCCCCAGCATTTT.